These T cell receptor beta chains were read from a single sample in a study of blood T cell repertoires in COVID-19. Sequencing was performed with immunoSEQ multiplex PCR; in TCRdb, only in-frame clones are kept and a portion is missing. The sample has about 430,000 clones, 70% to 90% seen once. The sequencing sample was made of peripheral blood. The receptors were gathered from a man between 18 and 29 years old with COVID-19, enrolled during active disease. Each CDR3 is given with its conserved first and last residue. The order of the fields is V gene, clone size, J gene, D gene, CDR3 DNA, CDR3 protein. D genes are given only for firm matches. For some rows the clone size is stated as once, few or many, or as a class when expanded; others skip it.

>TRBV7-5|few|TRBJ2-1|-
TGTGTCAGAAGCACAACCACCAGGGGACTAGTCGATGAGCAGTTCTTC
CVRSTTTRGLVDEQFF
>TRBV4-2|-|TRBJ2-5|TRBD2
TGTGCCAGCAGCCAGCCCGGGACTAGCGAAGAGACCCAGTACTTC
CASSQPGTSEETQYF
>TRBV5-4|few|TRBJ1-2|-
TGTGCCAGCAGCTTGGAACAGGAGGGCTACACCTTC
CASSLEQEGYTF
>TRBV7-7|-|TRBJ2-1|-
TGTGCTAGCAGCGTCGAGAGAAGCTCCTACAATGAGCAGTTCTTC
CASSVERSSYNEQFF
>TRBV13|-|TRBJ1-3|TRBD1
TGTGCCAGCAGCTACACAGGGGGAATTAGTGGAAACACCATATATTTT
CASSYTGGISGNTIYF
>TRBV3-1/TRBV3-2|-|TRBJ1-3|-
TGTGCCAGCAGTCAAGTGGGACTTTCGAGCTCTGGAAACACCATATATTTT
CASSQVGLSSSGNTIYF
>TRBV6-5|-|TRBJ1-5|-
TGTGCCAGCAGTTCTACGGGACAGCCCCAGCATTTT
CASSSTGQPQHF
>TRBV21-1|-|TRBJ2-3|-
TGTGCCAGCAGCCCCCGAACAAAAGCCCTAGCGGGAGGTGAGTTAGCAGATACGCAGTATTTT
CASSPRTKALAGGELADTQYF
>TRBV6-5|-|TRBJ1-4|TRBD1
TGTGCCACCCTGAGCAGGGGGTCTGAAAAACTGTTTTTT
CATLSRGSEKLFF
>TRBV3-1/TRBV3-2|-|TRBJ2-5|TRBD2
TGTGCCAGCAGCCGGGGGGCTAGCGGGCGCCCCAAGTACTTC
CASSRGASGRPKYF
>TRBV6-6|once|TRBJ2-7|TRBD1
TGTGCCAGCAAATTGGACAGGGCTAGCTACGAGCAGTACTTC
CASKLDRASYEQYF
>TRBV4-1|-|TRBJ2-7|TRBD2
TGCGCCAGCAGCCTTTCGACTAGCGGGAGATCCTACGAGCAGTACTTC
CASSLSTSGRSYEQYF
>TRBV19|-|TRBJ2-7|-
TGTGCCAGTAAGAAGGAGGGTCTCTACGAGCAGTACTTC
CASKKEGLYEQYF
>TRBV19|-|TRBJ1-2|TRBD1
TGTGCCAGTAGTACGCATCGGGACAGTGTGTGGGGAGATGGCTACACCTTC
CASSTHRDSVWGDGYTF
>TRBV6-5|-|TRBJ1-1|-
TGTGCCAGCAGCCCCCCGAGGGGGACTGAAGCTTTCTTT
CASSPPRGTEAFF
>TRBV5-6|-|TRBJ1-6|TRBD1
TGTGCCAGCAGCTTGGGACAGGGAGTGAGTTCACCCCTCCACTTT
CASSLGQGVSSPLHF
>TRBV5-1|-|TRBJ1-2|TRBD1
TGCGCCAGCAGCGGGGAGCCGGGACAGGGAATCTATGGCTACACCTTC
CASSGEPGQGIYGYTF
>TRBV6-2/TRBV6-3|-|TRBJ1-5|-
TGTGCCAGCAGCCAGGGACTGTACAATCAGCCCCAGCATTTT
CASSQGLYNQPQHF
>TRBV7-8|-|TRBJ2-3|-
TGTGCCAGCAGCTTAGAAATCTCTGGCGGGGGCACAGATACGCAGTATTTT
CASSLEISGGGTDTQYF
>TRBV6-5|once|TRBJ2-2|TRBD1
TGTGCCAGCAGACAGGGGGTGGTCACCGGGGAGCTGTTTTTT
CASRQGVVTGELFF
>TRBV9|-|TRBJ1-6|TRBD1
TGTGCCAGCAGCGTAGAGCAGGGGGCATCACCCCTCCACTTT
CASSVEQGASPLHF
>TRBV24-1|few|TRBJ2-2|TRBD1
TGTGCCACCAGTGTCCTGAGGGGACAGGGCAGCACCGGGGAGCTGTTTTTT
CATSVLRGQGSTGELFF
>TRBV2|-|TRBJ2-1|TRBD2
TGTGCCAGCACTATAGAAAGCGGGAGGGCCTCCTACAATGAGCAGTTCTTC
CASTIESGRASYNEQFF
>TRBV11-2|-|TRBJ2-7|-
TGTGCCAGCAGCTTCCTAGGCGAGCAGTACTTC
CASSFLGEQYF
>TRBV6-5|-|TRBJ2-7|-
TGTGCCAGCAGTTACTCGACCGGGGGTGGGTACGAGCAGTACTTC
CASSYSTGGGYEQYF
>TRBV4-1|-|TRBJ1-6|-
TGCGCCAGCAGCCAAGATCTTCCGGATTCACCCCTCCACTTT
CASSQDLPDSPLHF
>TRBV14|-|TRBJ2-1|-
TGTGCCAGCAGCCCCGCGAGGGTCCGTACCTACAATGAGCAGTTCTTC
CASSPARVRTYNEQFF
>TRBV5-1|-|TRBJ2-2|TRBD2
TGCGCCAGCAGCTTGAGAGCGGGGGGGCAAACCGGGGAGCTGTTTTTT
CASSLRAGGQTGELFF
>TRBV27|-|TRBJ2-5|TRBD1
TGTGCCAGCAGTTTGGGACAGGGGATACAAGAGACCCAGTACTTC
CASSLGQGIQETQYF
>TRBV10-3|-|TRBJ2-1|TRBD2
TGTGCCATCAGTGAGTCTCCGGCGACTAGCGGGGGGAGCAATGAGCAGTTCTTC
CAISESPATSGGSNEQFF
>TRBV7-8|once|TRBJ2-1|TRBD2
TGTGCCAGCAGCTTAGCGCGCAGCGGGGGGGCCTACAATGAGCAGTTCTTC
CASSLARSGGAYNEQFF
>TRBV7-9|-|TRBJ2-7|-
TGTGCCAGCAGCTTCCCCAACTCCTACGAGCAGTACTTC
CASSFPNSYEQYF
>TRBV7-6|-|TRBJ2-7|TRBD1
TGTGCCAGCAGCGGACAGGGCTCCTACGAGCAGTACTTC
CASSGQGSYEQYF
>TRBV29-1|-|TRBJ2-1|-
TGCAGCGTACTGAGGGGGGGGAACTCCTACAATGAGCAGTTCTTC
CSVLRGGNSYNEQFF
>TRBV7-2|-|TRBJ2-3|TRBD1
TGTGCCAGCAGCCCCAGGGACAGGAGCACAGATACGCAGTATTTT
CASSPRDRSTDTQYF
>TRBV3-1/TRBV3-2|-|TRBJ2-7|-
TGTGCCAGCAGCCAAACTGTTCCTACCGAGCAGTACTTC
CASSQTVPTEQYF
>TRBV6-5|-|TRBJ2-5|TRBD2
TGTGCCAGCAGGCAGGTAGCGGGACCCACGCCACCCCAGTACTTC
CASRQVAGPTPPQYF
>TRBV25-1|once|TRBJ1-1|-
TGTGCCAGCAGCCTGGACAGCTCGAACACTGAAGCTTTCTTT
CASSLDSSNTEAFF
>TRBV6-2/TRBV6-3|-|TRBJ2-2|-
TGTGCCAGCAGTTCTGCAGACGGGACCGGGGAGCTGTTTTTT
CASSSADGTGELFF
>TRBV5-1|-|TRBJ2-1|TRBD1
TGCGCCAGCAGCGACTACACAGGGGGCAATGAGCAGTTCTTC
CASSDYTGGNEQFF
>TRBV5-5|-|TRBJ1-4|-
TGTGCCAGCAGCTTCTGGACAGAAGCTAGGAAAAAACTGTTTTTT
CASSFWTEARKKLFF
>TRBV19|-|TRBJ2-3|-
TGTGCCAGTAGTCCAGTAGCCGTTACCGGGTATACGCAGTATTTT
CASSPVAVTGYTQYF
>TRBV30|few|TRBJ1-2|-
TGTGCCTGGGACCTGCCGCGGTTTAACTATGGCTACACCTTC
CAWDLPRFNYGYTF
>TRBV2|once|TRBJ2-1|-
TGTGCCAGCAGTGAACAGCGGTCCTACAATGAGCAGTTCTTC
CASSEQRSYNEQFF
>TRBV19|-|TRBJ1-5|TRBD1
TGTGCCAGTAGTTTGCCGGGACAGGGGTACAATCAGCCCCAGCATTTT
CASSLPGQGYNQPQHF
>TRBV6-5|-|TRBJ2-3|-
TGTGCCAGCAGTTACGGGGGCTCCAGCACAGATACGCAGTATTTT
CASSYGGSSTDTQYF
>TRBV9|-|TRBJ2-5|TRBD2
TGTGCCAGCAGCGCGGGACTAGCGGGGGGAGAGACCCAGTACTTC
CASSAGLAGGETQYF
>TRBV2|-|TRBJ2-1|-
TGTGCCCCAGCTCGCACCCGTTCAGGGGAGCAGTTCTTC
CAPARTRSGEQFF
>TRBV6-2/TRBV6-3|-|TRBJ1-4|TRBD1
TGTGCCAGCAGTGTGATTCAGGGACAGGAAAAACTGTTTTTT
CASSVIQGQEKLFF
>TRBV7-9|-|TRBJ2-6|TRBD1
TGTGCCAGCAGCTTAGCCCTGGACAGGAAGGGCAACGTCCTGACTTTC
CASSLALDRKGNVLTF
>TRBV19|-|TRBJ2-5|TRBD1
TGTGCCAGTAGTCCAAGGATCCCCCGTTCCGGGACAGGGCCGCGAGAGACCCAGTACTTC
CASSPRIPRSGTGPRETQYF
>TRBV12-5|-|TRBJ2-3|-
TGTGCTAGTGGTTTGGTTCTCGGAGGGAGGACAGATACGCAGTATTTT
CASGLVLGGRTDTQYF
>TRBV13|-|TRBJ2-2|-
TGTGCCAGCAGCTTAGAAGGCGGCCGGGCCGGGGAGCTGTTTTTT
CASSLEGGRAGELFF
>TRBV4-2|-|TRBJ2-1|TRBD2
TGTGCCAGCAGCCAAGATACGGCTAGCGGGAGCTCCTACAATGAGCAGTTCTTC
CASSQDTASGSSYNEQFF
>TRBV12-3/TRBV12-4|-|TRBJ2-5|-
TGTGCCAGCAGTTTAGACGTCCGGGAGACCCAGTACTTC
CASSLDVRETQYF
>TRBV3-1/TRBV3-2|-|TRBJ2-6|-
TGTGCCAGCAGCCAACAGGGCTCTGGGGCCAACGTCCTGACTTTC
CASSQQGSGANVLTF
>TRBV11-2|-|TRBJ2-2|TRBD2
TGTGCCAGCAGCTTAGGACTAGCTGGTACCGGGGAGCTGTTTTTT
CASSLGLAGTGELFF
>TRBV6-5|-|TRBJ2-2|TRBD2
TGTGCCAGCAGTTGGGGAGGGCAAGTCGCCGGGGAGCTGTTTTTT
CASSWGGQVAGELFF
>TRBV20-1|once|TRBJ2-5|TRBD1
TGTAGTGGGGACAGTCAAGAGACCCAGTACTTC
CSGDSQETQYF
>TRBV7-9|once|TRBJ2-5|TRBD1
TGTGCCAGCAGCTTACGTTCGACAGGGTGGAACCAAGAGACCCAGTACTTC
CASSLRSTGWNQETQYF